Listed below are T cell receptor beta chains from one sample, sequenced in a study of CD8 T cells in Susac syndrome. TCRdb processed the immunoSEQ multiplex PCR reads anew with MiXCR; each CDR3 protein has one entry. The sample consists of about 180,000 distinct CDR3 sequences, approximately 94% of them appearing once. Material for sequencing was CD4+ T cells from PBMCs. The receptor source for this set is a human donor with Susac syndrome. Both conserved end residues are trimmed from each CDR3. Fields, in order: V gene, CDR3 protein.

TRBV3-1	ASSPFDRGPNNEQF
TRBV7-2	ASTGVVEDTQY
TRBV5-4	ASSTVTGGSTDTQY
TRBV10-3	AISEPAYGYNSPLH
TRBV12-3/TRBV12-4	ASSPGWGQGMNTEAF
TRBV7-3	ASSLTIGGWETQY
TRBV5-4	ASSSGLAVAKNIQY
TRBV19	ASSRWQQETQY
TRBV3-1	ASSPRDRATDTQY
TRBV12-3/TRBV12-4	ASSGRVRAKNIQY
TRBV9	ASSARGGGANEKLF
TRBV6-6	ASRPPGTRYTGELF
TRBV14	ASSQTQLNSPLH
TRBV3-1	ASSHSSSEAF
TRBV10-3	AISEGTGELF
TRBV20-1	SARPPTVRPETQY
TRBV4-3	ASSQDVLAEEQY
TRBV12-3/TRBV12-4	ASVPSTTSYEQY
TRBV9	ASSVGVAGRTDTQY
TRBV20-1	SARDRREGTDTQY
TRBV4-2	ASSQVSGSRRTDTQY
TRBV7-8	ASSLGRSSGAQETQY
TRBV5-1	ASSSAGSGNTIY
TRBV20-1	SARVPTSRGKNIQY
TRBV28	ASSSPTGGPSYEQY
TRBV12-3/TRBV12-4	ASTRDSAYQETQY
TRBV7-2	ASSLVVVGLETQY
TRBV20-1	SARQGGQPQH
TRBV25-1	ASTRTGGNSPLH
TRBV7-9	ASTNYNEQF
TRBV3-1	ASSQDIPSSGSYEQY
TRBV3-1	ASSPEDILRYGPAPGDTQY
TRBV20-1	SAAPGTRSETQY
TRBV7-2	ASSFVRASYEQY
TRBV29-1	SVEGTDGSYNEQF
TRBV27	ASSLHSTGPYEQY
TRBV3-1	ASSLSGRNQPQH
TRBV28	ASSNRGAKGYNEQF
TRBV7-7	ASSREGQETQY
TRBV12-3/TRBV12-4	ASSPYKILNGYT
TRBV14	ASSQGRHTDTQY
TRBV4-3	ASSQVAQGFYEQY
TRBV6-1	ASSRRLAGDTDTQY
TRBV18	ASSPPSQSTDTQY
TRBV7-9	ASSLTGQNSPLH
TRBV6-5	AIYKYGYT
TRBV29-1	SVEDQGPYEQY
TRBV6-1	ASSAPRTGILTDTQY
TRBV7-8	ASTREWDTEAF
TRBV5-1	ASSLGTGGNEQY
TRBV12-3/TRBV12-4	ASSPYRGFKLF
TRBV2	ASSVGTHVYEQY
TRBV27	ASSLYGTADSGANVLT
TRBV29-1	SVEMDSLGGGRNYGYT
TRBV4-3	ASSEGNGLNDRNTEAF
TRBV6-5	ASIYLDTQY
TRBV29-1	SVSGLAKNIQY
TRBV20-1	SATGGVGTDTQY
TRBV27	ASSRTTGVAYEQY